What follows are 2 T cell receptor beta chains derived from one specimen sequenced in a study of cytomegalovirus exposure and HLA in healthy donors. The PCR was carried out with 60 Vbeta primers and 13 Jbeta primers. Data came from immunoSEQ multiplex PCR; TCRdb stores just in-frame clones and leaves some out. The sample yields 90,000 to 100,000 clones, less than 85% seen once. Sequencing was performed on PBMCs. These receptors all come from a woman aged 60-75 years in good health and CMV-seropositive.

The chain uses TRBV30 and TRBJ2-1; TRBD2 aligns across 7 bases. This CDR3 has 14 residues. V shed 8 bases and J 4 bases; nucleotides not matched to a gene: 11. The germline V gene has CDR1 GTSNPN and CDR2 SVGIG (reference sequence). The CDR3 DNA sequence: TGTGCCCTTGGAGCGGGGAGGGTGTACAATGAGCAGTTCTTC. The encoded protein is CALGAGRVYNEQFF.

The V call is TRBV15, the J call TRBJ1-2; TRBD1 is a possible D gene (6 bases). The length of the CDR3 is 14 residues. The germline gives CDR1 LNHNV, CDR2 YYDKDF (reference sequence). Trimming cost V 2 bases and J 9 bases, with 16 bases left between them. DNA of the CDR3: TGTGCCACCAGCAGACGAGGACAGCCCGGGAGCTACACCTTC. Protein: CATSRRGQPGSYTF.